Each of the 28 T cell receptor beta chains below was sequenced from the same sample in a study of cytomegalovirus exposure and HLA in healthy donors. PCR involved 60 Vbeta and 13 Jbeta primers. Assay used: immunoSEQ multiplex PCR; TCRdb lists only in-frame clones, some missing. The sample consists of fewer than 200,000 clones, just over 70% of them appearing once. Sequencing was done on a sample of PBMCs. These TCRs come from a human donor in good health.

This chain links TRBV5-1 with TRBJ2-5; TRBD2 matches 8 bases. Germline lookup yields CDR1 SGHRS and CDR2 YFSETQ. The CDR3 spans 14 residues. The V and J ends lost 6 bases and 4 bases, in that order; junction bases with no gene match: 8. The DNA of the CDR3 is TGCGCCAGCACTCACGGGGGGGGGTCAGAGACCCAGTACTTC. As protein: CASTHGGGSETQYF.

The V call is TRBV5-4, the J call TRBJ2-5, with 7 bases fitting TRBD1. V lost 3 bases, J lost 5 bases, and 10 bases stayed unmatched. The CDR3 totals 15 residues. CDR1 is SGHNT and CDR2 is YYREEE in the germline V gene (reference sequence). CDR3: CASSSRQGTRETQYF. CDR3 DNA sequence: TGTGCCAGCAGCTCCCGACAGGGAACGCGGGAGACCCAGTACTTC.

The chain has TRBV5-4 and TRBJ2-7, with a weak D call TRBD2 (6 bases). From germline, CDR1 is SGHNT and CDR2 YYREEE (reference sequence). This CDR3 has 14 residues. The V gene lost 7 bases and the J gene lost 5 bases, with 19 bases spanning the gap. This chain's CDR3 is CASPTRDSTDEQYF. The DNA of the CDR3 is TGTGCCAGCCCCACCCGGGACTCGACCGACGAGCAGTACTTC. The full variable domain, with the rest looked up from reference TRBV5-4 and TRBJ2-7, is ETGVTQSPTHLIKTRGQQVTLRCSSQSGHNTVSWYQQALGQGPQFIFQYYREEENGRGNFPPRFSGLQFPNYSSELNVNALELDDSALYLCASPTRDSTDEQYFGPGTRLTVT.

This CDR3 reads CATSRRAGNQPQHF. CDR3 coding DNA: TGTGCCACCAGCAGGAGGGCAGGCAATCAGCCCCAGCATTTT. The chain has TRBV15 and TRBJ1-5; D unclear. V was cut by 3 bases and J by 2 bases, with 8 bases left in between. The CDR3 has 14 residues. Looked up from germline, CDR1 is LNHNV and CDR2 is YYDKDF (reference sequence).

The genes are TRBV27 and TRBJ2-7; 8 nucleotides agree with TRBD2. This CDR3 region has 15 residues. Trimming took 6 bases from V and 6 from J; bases not matched to a gene: 13. Germline V gene sequence: CDR1 MNHEY, CDR2 SMNVEV (reference sequence). This CDR3 reads CASSPGVAGTLEQYF. CDR3 coding DNA: TGTGCCAGCAGCCCGGGGGTAGCGGGGACCCTCGAGCAGTACTTC.

The V gene is TRBV6-1, the J gene TRBJ1-5; D is uncertain. The CDR3 extends over 13 amino acids. Trimming removed 6 bases at V and 7 bases at J, with 13 bases between. Per the germline V gene, CDR1 is MNHNS and CDR2 is SASEGT. The CDR3 protein is CASSIEGLQPQHF. CDR3 in DNA: TGTGCCAGCAGCATCGAGGGTTTGCAGCCCCAGCATTTT.

V gene TRBV11-3 combines with J gene TRBJ2-1; 13 bases map to TRBD2. This CDR3 has 19 residues. CDR1 is SGHNT and CDR2 is YENEEA in the germline V gene. After removal of 0 bases from V and 0 bases from J, the junction contained 5 bases not matched to a gene. The chain's CDR3 is CASSLEGTSGESSYNEQFF. CDR3 in DNA: TGTGCCAGCAGCTTAGAGGGGACTAGCGGGGAGAGCTCCTACAATGAGCAGTTCTTC.

The chain uses TRBV11-2 and TRBJ2-7; D is unclear. Trimming stripped 5 bases from V and 1 base from J, with 21 bases between. CDR1 is SGHAT, CDR2 FQNNGV, per germline. The CDR3 contains 17 residues. As DNA, the CDR3 is TGTGCCAGCAGCCCCATCACCCGACCCTCTAGATCCTACGAGCAGTACTTC. Translation: CASSPITRPSRSYEQYF.

This clone showed up just a few times. The DNA of the CDR3 is TGCGCCAGCAGCCAAGGGACAGGGGATCGAAACACCATATATTTT. The encoded protein is CASSQGTGDRNTIYF. The chain couples TRBV4-1 to TRBJ1-3; 9 nucleotides agree with TRBD1. The CDR3 is made up of 15 amino acids. Per germline, CDR1 MGHRA and CDR2 YSYEKL. V lost 1 base, J lost 5 bases, and 3 bases stayed unmatched.

This clone was detected once. The CDR3: CASSLVGGTNYGYTF. The CDR3 DNA is TGTGCCAGCAGTTTAGTAGGCGGAACTAACTATGGCTACACCTTC. This chain connects TRBV28 to TRBJ1-2; D gene uncertain. There are 15 residues in the CDR3. Per germline, CDR1 MDHEN and CDR2 SYDVKM. V lost 2 bases, J lost 0 bases, and 10 bases lay in between.

The chain uses TRBV19 and TRBJ1-2; 12 bases agree with TRBD1. The CDR3 consists of 15 residues. Germline V gives CDR1 LNHDA, CDR2 SQIVND (reference sequence). Trimming removed 5 bases from V and 8 bases from J; junction bases left unmatched: 9. The CDR3 reads CASSFPGQGARGYTF. The CDR3 region has the DNA TGTGCCAGTAGTTTTCCGGGACAGGGGGCCCGGGGCTACACCTTC. The complete variable domain, with remaining parts taken from reference TRBV19 and TRBJ1-2, reads DGGITQSPKYLFRKEGQNVTLSCEQNLNHDAMYWYRQDPGQGLRLIYYSQIVNDFQKGDIAEGYSVSREKKESFPLTVTSAQKNPTAFYLCASSFPGQGARGYTFGSGTRLTVV.

The gene calls are TRBV19 and TRBJ1-2; D remains unclear. The germline gives CDR1 LNHDA, CDR2 SQIVND (reference sequence). The CDR3 consists of 12 residues. V was shortened by 5 bases and J by 5 bases, with 9 bases between the two germline ends. DNA for the CDR3: TGTGCCAGTAGTCCGGCGGGGTATGGCTACACCTTC. Encoded protein: CASSPAGYGYTF.

Details on this clone: The same CDR3 arises from other DNA sequences in this sample as well. The chain uses TRBV7-9 and TRBJ2-5, with TRBD2 identical over 7 bases. The V gene's germline CDR1 is SEHNR and CDR2 FQNEAQ (reference sequence). J was trimmed by 3 bases and V by 5 bases; bases with no gene match: 6. The CDR3 runs to 14 residues. CDR3 amino acids: CASSLRAGEETQYF. Written as DNA, the CDR3 is TGTGCCAGCAGCCTTCGGGCGGGGGAAGAGACCCAGTACTTC.

V is TRBV11-3 and J is TRBJ2-1; TRBD2 matches at 10 bases. J was trimmed by 9 bases and V by 3 bases; bases with no gene match: 5. Germline V lookup: CDR1 SGHNT, CDR2 YENEEA. The length of the CDR3 is 14 residues. CDR3 loop: CASSFSGGAGEQFF. In DNA, the CDR3 is TGTGCCAGCAGCTTCAGCGGGGGGGCAGGTGAGCAGTTCTTC.

This rearrangement joins TRBV7-9 to TRBJ2-7, with a possible D match to TRBD1 (6 bases). Trimming removed 2 bases at V and 6 bases at J, with 8 bases between. CDR3 length equals 12 residues. Germline assignment: CDR1 SEHNR and CDR2 FQNEAQ (reference sequence). Written as DNA, the CDR3 is TGTGCCAGCAGCTTACAGGGGTCCGAGCAGTACTTC. This translates into CASSLQGSEQYF.

V and J are TRBV14 and TRBJ2-2, with 8 positions matching TRBD2. Germline CDR1 reads SGHDN; CDR2 reads FVKESK. V lost 0 bases, J lost 3 bases, and 12 bases stayed unmatched. The CDR3 consists of 19 residues. The DNA of the CDR3 is TGTGCCAGCAGCCAAGATTGGCTTGTAGCGGGGCGCGACACCGGGGAGCTGTTTTTT. Protein product: CASSQDWLVAGRDTGELFF.

The chain employs TRBV29-1 and TRBJ2-3, with 10 bases fitting TRBD1. The germline V gene encodes CDR1 SQVTM and CDR2 ANQGSEA. The junction had 8 bases not matched to a gene; V was cut back by 5 bases and J by 0 bases. The CDR3 consists of 16 residues. The CDR3, as DNA: TGCAGCGTTCGACAGGGGGCAGTTGTAAGCACAGATACGCAGTATTTT. Translated, it gives CSVRQGAVVSTDTQYF.

This clone was seen just once. This sample includes further DNA sequences coding for the same CDR3. V is TRBV19 and J is TRBJ2-3; weak D call: TRBD1 (6 bases). V lost 1 base, J lost 3 bases, and 8 bases lay in between. The germline CDR1 and CDR2 sequences are LNHDA and SQIVND (reference sequence). The CDR3 consists of 14 residues. CDR3 region: CASSIGRGTDTQYF. DNA for the CDR3: TGTGCCAGTAGTATAGGCAGGGGTACAGATACGCAGTATTTT.

This rearrangement joins TRBV10-3 to TRBJ1-1, with 8 nucleotides matching TRBD1. The CDR3 contains 13 residues. Trimming cost V 4 bases and J 6 bases; bases outside gene matches: 4. The germline CDR1 and CDR2 sequences are ENHRY and SYGVKD. CDR3 DNA: TGTGCCATCAGTGGACAGGGGACGGCTGAAGCTTTCTTT. Amino acids: CAISGQGTAEAFF.

This clone has just a few counts. This chain uses TRBV11-1 with TRBJ2-1; 8 bases are a match to TRBD2. The CDR3 extends over 17 amino acids. Germline V gene sequence: CDR1 SGHAT, CDR2 FQDESV (reference sequence). V trimming: 1 base; J trimming: 3 bases; junction bases outside the gene matches: 8. The CDR3 loop is CASSLVPRGGGYNEQFF. The CDR3 DNA follows: TGTGCCAGCAGCTTAGTTCCTCGGGGGGGCGGCTACAATGAGCAGTTCTTC.

The V and J genes are TRBV11-2 and TRBJ2-7; TRBD1 matches 10 bases. V lost 5 bases, J lost 3 bases, and 7 bases stayed unmatched. Germline lookup yields CDR1 SGHAT and CDR2 FQNNGV. The CDR3 is 15 residues long. The CDR3 loop is CASSEDRGRGYEQYF. CDR3 sequence (DNA): TGTGCCAGCAGCGAAGACAGGGGGCGCGGCTACGAGCAGTACTTC.

This clone occurred once. The CDR3 region is CASSPGGPNQPQHF. DNA of the CDR3: TGTGCCAGTAGTCCAGGGGGACCCAATCAGCCCCAGCATTTT. This sequence joins TRBV19 and TRBJ1-5; 7 positions agree with TRBD1. CDR1 and CDR2 from the germline V gene are LNHDA and SQIVND (reference sequence). V gave up 5 bases and J gave up 3 bases; unmatched junction bases: 4. This CDR3 contains 14 residues.

About this clone itself: Germline is not matched at one junction end, which may reflect a read error. The V call is TRBV7-6, the J call TRBJ2-3; 10 positions agree with TRBD2. The V gene's germline CDR1 is SGHVS and CDR2 FNYEAQ. The CDR3 covers 18 residues. The CDR3: CASSPPSGGAITADTQYF. CDR3 sequence (DNA): TGTGCCAGCAGCCCCCCTAGCGGGGGAGCGATTACGGCAGATACGCAATATTTT.

The J gene is TRBJ2-7, the V gene TRBV5-1, with 14 bases that match TRBD2. Germline V gene data show CDR1 as SGHRS and CDR2 as YFSETQ. The trim removed 3 bases at V and 4 bases at J, leaving 30 bases unmatched. The CDR3 sequence is 24 residues long. DNA for the CDR3: TGCGCCAGCAGCTCCCTGGGGCCGGGACTAGCGGGGGCCGTCTCGGTGGGGAATCAATACGAGCAGTACTTC. As protein: CASSSLGPGLAGAVSVGNQYEQYF.

The count of this clone is one. The chain carries TRBV2 and TRBJ1-1; 7 bases are shared with TRBD1. V trimming: 7 bases; J trimming: 0 bases; junction bases outside the gene matches: 5. This CDR3 contains 14 residues. Looked up from germline, CDR1 is SNHLY and CDR2 is FYNNEI. As DNA, the CDR3 is TGTGCCAGCAAAGAGACAGGGATGAACACTGAAGCTTTCTTT. Residues: CASKETGMNTEAFF.

The V gene is TRBV1, the J gene TRBJ1-3. TRBV1 is noted as a pseudogene. The CDR3 length is 17 residues. The CDR3: CTSSQDRVRTSGNTIYF. The CDR3, as DNA: TGCACCAGCAGCCAAGATCGAGTGAGAACCTCTGGAAACACCATATATTTT.

A single count supports this clone. The chain is built from TRBV10-3 and TRBJ2-1, with 14 bases matching TRBD2. Per germline, CDR1 ENHRY and CDR2 SYGVKD. This CDR3 spans 17 amino acids. Unmatched junction bases numbered 4, after V lost 0 bases and J lost 6 bases. CDR3 residues: CAISESLTSGGVNEQFF. In DNA form, the CDR3 reads TGTGCCATCAGTGAGTCACTGACTAGCGGGGGGGTCAATGAGCAGTTCTTC.

The chain is built from TRBV7-9 and TRBJ1-2, with D perhaps matching TRBD1 (6 bases). The germline CDR1 and CDR2 sequences are SEHNR and FQNEAQ (reference sequence). Trimming cost V 4 bases and J 3 bases, with 15 bases left between them. The CDR3 contains 15 residues. In DNA, the CDR3 is TGTGCCAGCAGCTCCCTTACAGGGTTGGACTATGGCTACACCTTC. It translates to CASSSLTGLDYGYTF. Based on the CDR3 plus reference TRBV7-9 and TRBJ1-2, the full variable domain is DTGVSQNPRHKITKRGQNVTFRCDPISEHNRLYWYRQTLGQGPEFLTYFQNEAQLEKSRLLSDRFSAERPKGSFSTLEIQRTEQGDSAMYLCASSSLTGLDYGYTFGSGTRLTVV.